This section outlines one TCR beta chain sequence together with its context. Its cognate antigen has yet to be identified. Base qualities are not recorded, but no much larger clone differs from it by a single base. The data derive from a study of preoperative IRX-2 immunotherapy in early breast cancer (dated by TCRdb to between 2017 and 2020). Libraries were built with the immunoSEQ multiplex PCR assay. TCRdb took this table from immuneACCESS and kept in-frame rearrangements with V and J called. Such tables lack part of the clones; where checked against another copy, unresolved V genes explain under half of the gap, and the rest is unexplained. Across this sample there are 35,000 to 45,000 clones, with approximately 75% seen only once. Approximately 1% of the sample lies in the top ten. The meaning of the sample's treatment or condition label: preoperative locoregional IRX-2 cytokine immunotherapy. The samples were obtained from a phase Ib study in which preoperative, locoregional IRX-2 cytokine immunotherapy intended to prime immune responses was tested. Donors were patients with early-stage breast cancer who received IRX-2 before surgery.

V loses 1 base of germline sequence and J loses 2 bases, and the interval between the two ends is 8 bases. Per the germline V gene (reference sequence), LNHNV is the CDR1 and YYDKDF is the CDR2. Inclusive of the bounding cysteine and phenylalanine, the CDR3 is 15 residues long. Solely the CDR3 DNA is kept, with 45 bases framed from the first base. This TCR was sampled from a human donor with breast cancer. The sample here was tumor tissue, taken after IRX-2 immunotherapy. The V gene is TRBV15 and the J gene is TRBJ2-2, and the D gene may be TRBD1, 5 bases matching. This receptor has the CDR3 CATSRGRVNTGELFF. The DNA reads as follows: TGTGCCACCAGCAGAGGCAGGGTCAACACCGGGGAGCTGTTTTTT.